Each of the 8 T cell receptor beta chains below was sequenced from the same sample in a study of technical replicates of blood from a handful of donors. Profiled with immunoSEQ multiplex PCR; TCRdb holds only in-frame clones, not every one. Of about 83,000 clones in the sample, just over 90% were seen once. Sequenced input: T cells isolated from PBMCs. These receptors came from a human donor in good health.

The chain has TRBV27 and TRBJ1-2; TRBD1 agrees at 9 bases. The germline gives CDR1 MNHEY, CDR2 SMNVEV (reference sequence). The V segment lost 6 bases and the J segment 0 bases; nucleotides outside the gene matches: 5. This CDR3 is built from 15 residues. CDR3 nucleotides: TGTGCCAGCAGCCCCAGGGACAGGGCTAACTATGGCTACACCTTC. Translated, it gives CASSPRDRANYGYTF.

This clone came up once. The V call is TRBV5-1, the J call TRBJ2-7; 7 nucleotides align to TRBD2. This CDR3 spans 15 amino acids. In germline, CDR1 is SGHRS, CDR2 YFSETQ. The junction had 12 bases not matched to a gene; V was cut back by 1 base and J by 8 bases. CDR3 residues: CASSLSSAGVTQQYF. The CDR3 coding sequence is TGCGCCAGCAGCTTGAGTTCCGCGGGAGTAACCCAGCAGTACTTC.

The chain uses TRBV6-1 and TRBJ2-1; D gene unclear. V was clipped by 3 bases and J by 0 bases, with 12 bases between them. CDR1 is MNHNS, CDR2 SASEGT, per germline. This CDR3 comprises 16 residues. CDR3 sequence (DNA): TGTGCCAGCAGTGATCCCTCTAAAAGCTCCTACAATGAGCAGTTCTTC. Residues: CASSDPSKSSYNEQFF.

The rearrangement joins TRBV10-3 to TRBJ2-5, with 12 bases identical to TRBD1. The length of the CDR3 is 16 residues. Germline values: CDR1 ENHRY, CDR2 SYGVKD. Germline trimming cut 2 bases from V and 4 bases from J; bases unmatched to any gene: 5. CDR3 residues: CAISETGQGARETQYF. In DNA, the CDR3 is TGTGCCATCAGTGAGACGGGACAGGGGGCGAGAGAGACCCAGTACTTC.

The genes are TRBV19 and TRBJ1-2; D unclear. V was cut by 4 bases and J by 5 bases, with 23 bases left in between. Germline CDR1 and CDR2: LNHDA and SQIVND (reference sequence). The CDR3 runs 17 residues. The chain's CDR3 is CASSTSEGRPRIYGYTF. CDR3 coding DNA: TGTGCCAGTAGTACCTCCGAGGGAAGACCCAGGATTTATGGCTACACCTTC.

V gene TRBV11-2 combines with J gene TRBJ2-5; 10 bases are shared with TRBD2. The germline V gene encodes CDR1 SGHAT and CDR2 FQNNGV. V lost 5 bases, J lost 4 bases, and 19 bases stayed unmatched. The length of the CDR3 is 19 residues. The CDR3 loop is CASSVLAGASKSSRETQYF. CDR3 sequence (DNA): TGTGCCAGCAGCGTGCTAGCGGGAGCGTCAAAATCAAGTAGAGAGACCCAGTACTTC.

V usage is TRBV27 and J usage is TRBJ1-6, with unresolved D. Germline CDR1 reads MNHEY; CDR2 reads SMNVEV (reference sequence). V was shortened by 7 bases and J by 0 bases, with 7 bases between the two germline ends. This CDR3 has 14 amino acids. CDR3 sequence reads: CASTHGSYNSPLHF. The CDR3 nucleotides read TGTGCCAGCACCCACGGCTCCTATAATTCACCCCTCCACTTT.

The chain joins TRBV5-1 to TRBJ1-1; TRBD1 might be the D (5 bases). Trimming pared 0 bases from V and 0 bases from J, leaving 9 bases between. In germline, CDR1 is SGHRS, CDR2 YFSETQ. The length of the CDR3 is 15 residues. The chain's CDR3 is CASSLGGKVNTEAFF. Here the CDR3 DNA reads TGCGCCAGCAGCTTGGGGGGCAAGGTGAACACTGAAGCTTTCTTT.